These 5 T cell receptor beta chains were sequenced from one sample in a study of radiation and T cells in renal cell carcinoma. Assay used: immunoSEQ multiplex PCR; TCRdb lists only in-frame clones, some missing. The sample shows around 99,000 clones, 65% to 90% of them seen only once. Time point reported: blood 4 weeks post-SBRT, at nephrectomy. As for treatment: 15 Gy SBRT to primary tumor, nephrectomy 4 weeks later. The sample in question was blood, obtained from a patient whose treatment included radiotherapy and nephrectomy. Every receptor here comes from a man between 60 and 75 years old with renal cell carcinoma.

The chain uses TRBV27 and TRBJ1-5; weak D call: TRBD1 (5 bases). V lost 7 bases to trimming and J lost 4 bases, with 17 bases between them. The germline V gene has CDR1 MNHEY and CDR2 SMNVEV (reference sequence). This CDR3 contains 15 residues. As DNA, the CDR3 is TGTGCCAGCAAGGGGACCGGGCTAAGGAATCAGCCCCAGCATTTT. Translated: CASKGTGLRNQPQHF.

This rearrangement joins TRBV9 to TRBJ1-4; the D gene is possibly TRBD1 (5 bases). The germline gives CDR1 SGDLS, CDR2 YYNGEE. The CDR3 runs 14 residues. V lost 4 bases to trimming and J lost 3 bases, with 10 bases between them. CDR3 in DNA: TGTGCCAGCAGCCCAGGGTCTTCTAATGAAAAACTGTTTTTT. As protein: CASSPGSSNEKLFF.

The chain has TRBV19 and TRBJ2-5; 7 bases are a match to TRBD2. Germline-derived CDR1 and CDR2 are LNHDA and SQIVND (reference sequence). The CDR3 totals 14 residues. The J segment lost 3 bases and the V segment lost 3 bases, leaving 4 bases of the junction unmatched. The CDR3 DNA reads TGTGCCAGTAGTATCGGGGGGTGGGAAGAGACCCAGTACTTC. Its protein product is CASSIGGWEETQYF.

Written as DNA, the CDR3 is TGTGCCAGCAGCTTGCACGTAGAAACGCAGTATTTT. The encoded protein is CASSLHVETQYF. The chain is built from TRBV5-4 and TRBJ2-3; D not resolved. With 1 base removed from V and 9 bases from J, the gap between germline ends came to 9 bases. Germline CDR1 and CDR2: SGHNT and YYREEE (reference sequence). There are 12 residues in the CDR3.

CDR3 DNA sequence: TGTGCCAGCAGCTTAGTGGGCGGGAGAGCCCATGAGCAGTTCTTC. Translating it yields CASSLVGGRAHEQFF. The V gene is TRBV7-2, the J gene TRBJ2-1, with 7 bases fitting TRBD2. The germline V gene encodes CDR1 SGHTA and CDR2 FQGNSA. V was clipped by 1 base and J by 8 bases; unmatched bases: 8. The CDR3 has 15 residues.